The 4 T cell receptor beta chains in this list originate from one sample, sequenced in a study of blood T cell repertoires in COVID-19. Produced via immunoSEQ multiplex PCR; TCRdb's table is partial and in-frame only. This sample carries around 300,000 clones, around 92% of them seen once, and the ten largest clones take around 1.9%. The sample was PBMCs or T cells enriched from blood (not recorded which). Receptor source: a woman aged 60 to 75 who had recovered from COVID-19.

J is TRBJ2-1 and V is TRBV12-3 or TRBV12-4; a weak D match, TRBD2 (5 bases). Trimming took 6 bases from V and 7 from J, leaving 10 bases between them. This CDR3 has 12 residues. The DNA of the CDR3 is TGTGCCAGCAGACGGACTGTGAATGAGCAGTTCTTC. Protein product: CASRRTVNEQFF.

V is TRBV5-6 and J is TRBJ1-6; maybe TRBD1 (5 bases). This CDR3 spans 16 amino acids. Trimming cost V 4 bases and J 6 bases, with 17 bases left between them. Germline V gene data show CDR1 as SGHDT and CDR2 as YYEEEE. CDR3 DNA sequence: TGTGCCAGCAGCAAAGGGAGGGGCAGGGTTAATTCACCCCTCCACTTT. It encodes CASSKGRGRVNSPLHF.

The V call is TRBV12-3 or TRBV12-4, the J call TRBJ1-4; D possibly corresponds to TRBD1 (6 bases). V lost 6 bases and J 3 bases, leaving 8 bases between the germline ends. The CDR3 spans 13 residues. DNA of the CDR3: TGTGCCAGCAGAGGGGGGGCTAATGAAAAACTGTTTTTT. This gives the protein CASRGGANEKLFF.

The chain combines TRBV5-1 with TRBJ2-3, with 9 bases matching TRBD2. The germline V gene has CDR1 SGHRS and CDR2 YFSETQ. The CDR3 is 17 amino acids. Germline trimming cut 4 bases from V and 4 bases from J; bases unmatched to any gene: 13. The CDR3 nucleotides read TGCGCCAGCAGCGGGACCACAGCGGGAGGAGGTGCAGATACGCAGTATTTT. Its protein product is CASSGTTAGGGADTQYF.